This T cell receptor beta chain was found in a study of T-cell reconstitution after alpha-beta-depleted transplantation in children. Findings and caveats of the study: Newly made T cells mostly supplied T-cell counts and diversity one year after transplant. Some patients owed their high day-60 TCRbeta diversity to surviving recipient T cells and thymic progenitors. In patients about two months after transplant, alpha-beta T cells reportedly arose from several hundred expanded graft clones.

During its preparation, the TCRbeta library received unique molecular identifiers. MiXCR, applied by TCRdb to the PCR reads, yields one record per CDR3 protein. The sample includes under 750,000 distinct CDR3 sequences, 23% seen only once; the top ten take roughly an eighth. Losses at the gene ends were 3 bases for V and 2 bases for J; bases not matched to a gene: 5. This CDR3 spans 15 amino acids. On this clonotype itself: Its cognate antigen is unknown.

This chain joins TRBV12-3 or TRBV12-4 and TRBJ2-3; 7 nucleotides match TRBD1. This specimen consisted of PBMCs, mostly from graft donor cells, obtained 360 days after TCRalphabeta/CD19-depleted stem cell transplant. The clonotype originates from a boy less than two years old who had a stem cell transplant for acute myeloid leukemia, so the T cells may come from the graft donor. CDR3 protein: CASSFRGWFTDTQYF. CDR3 in DNA: TGTGCCAGCAGTTTCAGGGGGTGGTTCACAGATACGCAGTATTTT.